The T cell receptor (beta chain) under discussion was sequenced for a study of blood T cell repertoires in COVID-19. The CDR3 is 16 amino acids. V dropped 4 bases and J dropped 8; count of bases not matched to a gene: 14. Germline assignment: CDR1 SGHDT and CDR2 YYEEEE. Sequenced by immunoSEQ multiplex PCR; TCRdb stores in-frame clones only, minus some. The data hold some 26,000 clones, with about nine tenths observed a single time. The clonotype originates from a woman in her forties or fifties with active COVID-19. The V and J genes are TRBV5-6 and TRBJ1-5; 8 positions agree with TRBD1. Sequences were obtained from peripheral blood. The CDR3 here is CASSLSPGQVGEPQHF. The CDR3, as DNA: TGTGCCAGCAGCCTCAGTCCGGGACAGGTTGGAGAGCCCCAGCATTTT.